The 2 T cell receptor beta chains in this list originate from one sample, sequenced in a study of T cell changes during pregnancy in multiple sclerosis. Here immunoSEQ multiplex PCR was the method, and the copy in TCRdb shows in-frame clones only, minus some. The data contain tens of thousands of clones, about 95% of them singletons. This specimen was peripheral blood, taken in the second trimester of pregnancy. Receptor source: a female donor with multiple sclerosis, enrolled in a pregnancy study.

The chain employs TRBV7-2 and TRBJ1-2, with a tentative D call TRBD1 (6 bases). Trimming took off 2 bases at V and 2 bases at J, with 9 bases between the two ends. This CDR3 is built from 14 residues. Germline CDR1 and CDR2: SGHTA and FQGNSA. The CDR3 loop is CASSLTQGNYGYTF. In DNA form, the CDR3 reads TGTGCCAGCAGCTTAACCCAGGGGAACTATGGCTACACCTTC.

V and J are TRBV18 and TRBJ2-1, with a weak D call TRBD2 (6 bases). Germline V gene lookup returns CDR1 KGHSH and CDR2 LQKENI. Trimming pared 5 bases from V and 6 bases from J, leaving 20 bases between. CDR3 length: 16 residues. In nucleotides, the CDR3 is TGTGCCAGCTCATCTACCGTCCGCGGGGCCCTCAATGAGCAGTTCTTC. This encodes CASSSTVRGALNEQFF.